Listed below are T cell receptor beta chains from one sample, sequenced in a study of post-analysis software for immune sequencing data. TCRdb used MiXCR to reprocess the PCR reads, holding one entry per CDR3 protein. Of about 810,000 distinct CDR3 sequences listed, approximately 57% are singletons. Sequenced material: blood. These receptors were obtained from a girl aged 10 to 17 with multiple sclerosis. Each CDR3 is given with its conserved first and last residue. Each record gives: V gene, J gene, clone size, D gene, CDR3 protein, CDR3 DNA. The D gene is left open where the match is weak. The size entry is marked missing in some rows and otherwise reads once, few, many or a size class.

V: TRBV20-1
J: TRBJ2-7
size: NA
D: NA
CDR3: CSATGTENFEQYF
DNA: TGCAGTGCGACCGGGACTGAGAATTTCGAGCAGTACTTC

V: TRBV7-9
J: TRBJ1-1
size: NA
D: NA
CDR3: CASRSPGQRNTEAFF
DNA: TGTGCCAGCAGGTCACCGGGACAACGGAACACTGAAGCTTTCTTT

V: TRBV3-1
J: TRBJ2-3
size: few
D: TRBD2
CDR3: CASSPRSGRRGDTQYF
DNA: TGTGCCAGCAGCCCCCGTTCCGGGAGGAGGGGAGATACGCAGTATTTT

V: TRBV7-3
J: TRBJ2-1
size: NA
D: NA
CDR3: CASSSYGQGEQFF
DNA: TGTGCCAGCAGCTCGTATGGACAAGGTGAGCAGTTCTTC

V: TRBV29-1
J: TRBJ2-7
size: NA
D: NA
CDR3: CSVKHEYEQYF
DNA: TGCAGCGTCAAACACGAATACGAGCAGTACTTC

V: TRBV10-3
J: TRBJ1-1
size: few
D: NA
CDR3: CAISEKGSPEAFF
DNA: TGTGCCATCAGTGAGAAGGGCAGCCCTGAAGCTTTCTTT

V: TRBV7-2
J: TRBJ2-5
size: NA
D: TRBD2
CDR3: CASSLGLLAGEETQYF
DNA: TGTGCCAGCAGCTTAGGACTCCTAGCGGGTGAAGAGACCCAGTACTTC

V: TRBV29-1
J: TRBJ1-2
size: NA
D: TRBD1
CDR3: CSVEKGQGNYGYTF
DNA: TGCAGCGTTGAGAAGGGACAGGGGAACTATGGCTACACCTTC

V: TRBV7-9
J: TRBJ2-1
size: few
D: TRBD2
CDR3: CASSPRLRGGAPYNEQFF
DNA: TGTGCCAGCAGTCCTAGACTACGCGGGGGGGCCCCCTACAATGAGCAGTTCTTC

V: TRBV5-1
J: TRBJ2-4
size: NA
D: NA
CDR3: CASSFVSVTANLQYF
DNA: TGCGCCAGCAGCTTTGTCTCGGTTACAGCGAACCTTCAGTACTTC

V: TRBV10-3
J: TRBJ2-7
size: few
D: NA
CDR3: CAISDPHEQYF
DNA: TGTGCCATCAGTGATCCCCACGAGCAGTACTTC

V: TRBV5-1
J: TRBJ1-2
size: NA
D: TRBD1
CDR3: CASSFDRVDYGYTF
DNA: TGCGCCAGCAGCTTTGACAGGGTGGACTATGGCTACACCTTC

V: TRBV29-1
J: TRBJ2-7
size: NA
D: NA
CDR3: CSVDGTEAYEQYF
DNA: TGCAGCGTTGATGGGACTGAAGCCTACGAGCAGTACTTC

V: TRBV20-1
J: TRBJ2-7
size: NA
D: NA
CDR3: CSARETVSSYEQYF
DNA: TGCAGTGCTAGGGAGACAGTGAGCTCCTACGAGCAGTACTTC

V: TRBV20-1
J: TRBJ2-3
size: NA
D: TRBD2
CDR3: CSASLPSGSLDTQYF
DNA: TGCAGTGCTAGCCTCCCTAGCGGGAGTCTGGATACGCAGTATTTT

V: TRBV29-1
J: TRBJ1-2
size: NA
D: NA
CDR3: CSAEVGGGYGYTF
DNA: TGCAGCGCAGAAGTGGGTGGGGGGTATGGCTACACCTTC

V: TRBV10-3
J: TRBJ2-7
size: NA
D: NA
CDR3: CAISGHGQDEQYF
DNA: TGTGCCATCAGTGGCCACGGGCAGGACGAGCAGTACTTC

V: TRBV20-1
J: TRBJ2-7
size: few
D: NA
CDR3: CSARDIGEPSYEQYF
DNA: TGCAGTGCTAGGGATATCGGAGAACCCTCCTACGAGCAGTACTTC

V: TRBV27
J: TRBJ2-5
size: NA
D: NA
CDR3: CASSFRRGQETQYF
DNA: TGTGCCAGCAGTTTTAGAAGGGGCCAAGAGACCCAGTACTTC

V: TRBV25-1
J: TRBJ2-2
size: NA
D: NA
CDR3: CASNGMSEELFF
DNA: TGTGCCAGCAACGGGATGTCAGAGGAGCTGTTTTTT

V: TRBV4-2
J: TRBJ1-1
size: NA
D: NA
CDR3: CASSQDNEGGEAFF
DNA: TGTGCCAGCAGCCAAGATAATGAGGGTGGTGAAGCTTTCTTT

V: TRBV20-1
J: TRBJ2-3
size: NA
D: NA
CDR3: CSASLGGSTDTQYF
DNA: TGCAGTGCTAGTTTAGGGGGAAGCACAGATACGCAGTATTTT

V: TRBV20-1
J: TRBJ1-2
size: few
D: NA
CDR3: CSARVDGPGVLGGYTF
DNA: TGCAGTGCTAGAGTCGATGGCCCAGGGGTTTTAGGGGGCTACACCTTC

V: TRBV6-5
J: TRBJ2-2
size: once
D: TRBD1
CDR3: CASSPWDRGTGELFF
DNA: TGTGCCAGCAGTCCATGGGACAGGGGTACCGGGGAGCTGTTTTTT